This T cell receptor beta chain was sequenced in a study of cytomegalovirus exposure and HLA in healthy donors (dated by TCRdb to the late 2010s). The study in broad terms: An earlier analysis of approximately 600 of the donors reported roughly 270 Gb of sequence data and approximately 110 million unique TCR beta sequences from 190 million or so T cells. An early release covering approximately 600 HLA-typed donors comprised roughly 300 gigabases of sequencing data and 65 million to 100 million unique TCR sequences. Of the 300 to 450 genotyped donors, roughly 76% were placed in the genetic ancestry cluster associated with self-reported Caucasian donors. The aim of the study was to test whether cataloging public T cell receptors could identify signatures of past pathogen exposure. The T cell repertoires of some 700 subjects were profiled by immunosequencing and related to cytomegalovirus serostatus. Besides the first cohort of about 730 subjects, a separate validation cohort made up of over 100 different subjects was used. To predict cytomegalovirus infection status, the study combined high-throughput TCR immunosequencing, statistical association of individual TCRs with disease status, and machine learning. In a later analysis, previously published TCR beta repertoires from more than 500 donors were re-analyzed and high-resolution HLA genotyping was added so that TCR occurrence patterns could be studied. Rather than drawing on any new phenotypic data, the later analysis identified candidate immune exposures from TCR beta sequences and the way those sequences occurred across donors. An earlier analysis of some 500 of the donors used high-throughput TCR beta sequencing to judge whether each TCR beta V gene segment behaved as functional or pseudogenic. Donor age, sex, ethnicity and CMV serostatus were compiled alongside the repertoire data. A later genetic analysis took genome-wide SNP genotypes for about 65% of the 666 donors and used that subset as a discovery cohort. Every repertoire in the discovery cohort had been generated on one and the same sequencing platform. Class I and class II HLA loci were covered by the typing at four-digit resolution. The number of donors typed differed by locus, with 629-630 for A, B, C, DRB1 and DQB1, roughly 520 for DQA1, over 600 for DPA1, and 400 to 490 for DPB1. Roughly 5 DR-DQ haplotypes were handled as single units for association and clustering because linkage in the cohort was strong. Among roughly 400 genotyped donors of the cohort, an average of around 240,000 unique TCR beta nucleotide sequences were sequenced per donor, 15% to 20% of them non-productive.

The investigation overall reported the following: The sequencing pipeline was judged likely to have produced a cluster of highly shared sequence variants as a technical artifact. Some 16 rarely observed V segments, including chromosome 9 orphons, were excluded from the earlier analysis of several hundred of the donors because counts were too low. In the study, around 160 TCR beta chains were listed as associated with cytomegalovirus. Across donors, most TCR sequences were observed very rarely, whereas some public TCRs were present in many individuals. In both the original and validation cohorts, the classifier was reported to diagnose cytomegalovirus status with high specificity and sensitivity. According to a later analysis, TCR association rates differed among HLA loci, with DRB1 alleles showing the most associated TCRs and HLA-C alleles showing the fewest. Broadly in line with IMGT annotations, most TCR beta V segments showed up in productive rearrangements about 90% or about 30% of the time in an earlier analysis of approximately 600 of the donors. When HLA alleles, especially DR and DQ, strongly co-occurred, attributing TCR associations to individual alleles was difficult. A further reported finding was that TCR beta sequences accurately predicted the HLA-A and HLA-B alleles for most subjects in the first cohort. Only TCR beta chains were sequenced in this cohort, and the absence of alpha or paired-chain data limited detectable features. A later genetic analysis associated a missense DCLRE1C variant with V-gene and J-gene trimming of TCR beta chains, and an independent cohort replicated the association. In vitro tests confirmed that a few of the cytomegalovirus-associated TCR beta chains recognize cytomegalovirus antigens. In a later analysis, 16,951 TCR beta sequences were associated with specific HLA alleles at a false discovery rate of 0.05. A later genetic analysis reported fewer N-insertions in productive TCRs among donors in an Asian-associated ancestry cluster than the roughly 700-donor mean. Presence/absence analyses assumed roughly uniform sequencing depth across donors, an assumption that may not hold. In a later analysis, HLA-associated TCR beta chains were found to be more clonally expanded and to have lower generation probabilities than equally common non-associated chains. For the cohort, immune exposure information was limited to CMV serostatus. Most CMV-associated TCR beta chains appeared to be HLA-restricted in a later analysis, and the HLA associations seemed to be driven largely by CMV exposure. According to the authors, the approach could potentially be generalized to other disease states and immunological phenotypes. Correlated functional status among segregating V segments might reflect linkage disequilibrium, but an unknown experimental factor could not be ruled out. Because some donors lacked HLA typing at each locus, the association tests relied only on the typed subset. In a later analysis, several top co-occurrence clusters were reported to appear linked to parvovirus B19, influenza, CMV and Epstein-Barr virus.

In the case of this clone: Its antigen remains unidentified. Base qualities were left out, and no much larger clone turns up one base away.

The cohort was made up of 666 healthy bone marrow donors. All cohort members were sampled while nominally healthy, although unrecorded immune exposures were likely present. The donor was CMV seropositive and belonged to the group of 250 to 300 seropositive cohort members. Every donor gave a peripheral blood sample, and the peripheral blood mononuclear cells from that sample were used for TCR beta sequencing. The Qiagen DNeasy Blood Extraction Kit was used to extract genomic DNA from the blood cell samples. Library creation used the immunoSEQ multiplex PCR assay. For the multiplex PCR, a mixture combining 60 forward primers for TCR Vbeta segments and 13 reverse primers for TCR Jbeta segments was used. A multiplex PCR assay on genomic DNA amplified the CDR3 region of rearranged TCR beta genes. The amplified TCR beta libraries were sequenced on the Illumina HiSeq System as 87-base-pair reads. Under the source paper's analysis protocol: Across the 670 or so repertoires, a later analysis counted 80 million or so unique TCR beta chains, 9 million to 14 million of which were shared by at least two donors. Raw reads were error-corrected and collapsed into unique sequences with a nearest-neighbor algorithm that merged closely related sequences to remove PCR and sequencing errors. CDR3 sequences were aligned to IMGT reference sequences to assign V, D and J gene segments. For a sequence to be retained, a match of at least six nucleotides was required to both a V gene segment and a J gene segment. Rearrangements were called productive when the CDR3 lacked stop codons and stayed in frame with V and J; all others were non-productive. Following IMGT convention, CDR3 was defined as the stretch from the second conserved V-encoded cysteine to the conserved J-encoded phenylalanine. In an earlier analysis of 500 to 650 of the donors, sequences lacking an unambiguous match to a single V gene segment were excluded. An earlier analysis of a few hundred of the donors classified V segments as functional when productive rearrangements were above 56.7% and as segregating when the standard deviation between donors was above 5%. A statistical classification framework was developed to diagnose cytomegalovirus status using the catalog of TCR beta chain sequences. In a later analysis, TCR nucleotide sequences were compared against IMGT/GENE-DB human TR gene sequences so that V and J genes could be assigned. The TCRdist pipeline was used in a later analysis to assign CDR3 sequences and most-parsimonious VDJ recombination scenarios. In a later analysis, every TCR beta chain was defined by the combination of its CDR3 amino acid sequence and its V-gene family, and reads without a unique V-gene family were dropped. In a later analysis, fewer than 650 highly shared, low-generation-probability nucleotide sequences were removed to address suspected cross-contamination and a sequencing artifact. In a later analysis, a clonal expansion index was calculated for each public chain from normalized within-repertoire ranks of inferred template counts. A later analysis computed generation probabilities with a VDJ recombination model fitted to out-of-frame rearrangements, and checked the results against IGoR. In a later analysis, hypergeometric tests were used to score TCR-TCR, TCR-HLA and TCR-CMV co-occurrence, with a repertoire-size bias correction applied to TCR pairs. False discovery rates were estimated in a later analysis by permuting HLA or CMV assignments 20 times. In a later analysis, co-occurring TCRs were grouped with DBSCAN, and TCRdist sequence similarity was added when clustering was performed within HLA-allele-positive subsets. Repertoires with fewer than 30,000 or more than 120,000 public chains were left out of co-occurrence clustering, as were about 5 repertoires with anomalous nucleotide sharing. Imported from immuneACCESS, the table was reduced by TCRdb to in-frame sequences with V and J called. These copies leave out some clones; in studies compared against another copy, an unresolved V gene accounts for under half, and the cause of the remainder is not known. That table furnishes V, J and clone size, whereas the DNA furnished D and trimming. The table for this sample lists 180,000 or so clones; 75% of them were counted only once. Jointly, the top ten make up roughly 8% of the sample.

The sequence derives from a woman in her 40s in good health and CMV-seropositive. Material for sequencing was PBMCs.

The CDR3 is CASSPRLGRDTQYF. The nucleotide sequence is given as TGTGCCAGCAGCCCCCGATTAGGGAGAGATACGCAGTATTTT. This chain joins TRBV14 to TRBJ2-3; a tentative D match to TRBD2 spans 5 bases. The germline V gene sets CDR1 to SGHDN and CDR2 to FVKESK. The CDR3 has 14 amino acids, counting the end cysteine and phenylalanine. Here the CDR3 DNA is all that survives: 42 bases in frame from base 1. V drops 4 bases and J drops 5 bases, leaving 13 bases in between. The variable domain in full, with residues beyond the CDR3 obtained from the reference TRBV14 and TRBJ2-3 genes, is EAGVTQFPSHSVIEKGQTVTLRCDPISGHDNLYWYRRVMGKEIKFLLHFVKESKQDESGMPNNRFLAERTGGTYSTLKVQPAELEDSGVYFCASSPRLGRDTQYFGPGTRLTVL.